This TCR beta chain was recovered during a study of cytomegalovirus exposure and HLA in healthy donors. Study-level results: Previous analysis showed most TCR beta V segments were productive about 87% or about 30% of the time. The study labeled fewer than 200 TCR beta chains cytomegalovirus-associated. Reports state that TCR beta sequences accurately predicted most subjects' HLA-A and HLA-B alleles. Both high specificity and high sensitivity reportedly marked the classifier's diagnosis of cytomegalovirus status.

In this sample, this clone turned up once. What it binds is not known. The PCR used 60 Vbeta and 13 Jbeta primers. Here immunoSEQ multiplex PCR was the method, and the copy in TCRdb shows in-frame clones only, minus some. The sample has approximately 150,000 clones, 70% to 80% seen once. The source of this sequence is a woman in her forties or fifties in good health and CMV-seronegative. Sequencing used PBMCs.

CDR3 protein: CASSIRQGKYREQYF. DNA for the CDR3: TGTGCCAGTAGTATTAGACAGGGGAAGTATCGCGAGCAGTACTTC. The chain employs TRBV19 and TRBJ2-7, with 8 bases fitting TRBD1. CDR1 and CDR2 (germline): LNHDA, SQIVND (reference sequence). The CDR3 extends over 15 amino acids. With 3 bases clipped from V and 6 bases from J, the junction kept 10 bases outside the gene matches.